This T cell receptor (beta chain) was identified in a study of blood T cell repertoires in COVID-19. The CDR3 has 12 residues. Per the original methods: Nucleated cell counts were estimated from reference gene primer amplification. Profiling relied on immunoSEQ multiplex PCR, and the TCRdb table lists in-frame clones only, not all of them. The V and J calls and clone size come from that table; D and trimming were worked out from the DNA. Counted here are approximately 130,000 clones, around 87% occurring once; the ten biggest clones make up approximately 20%. In the case of this clone: A junction end diverges from the germline sequence, so it may reflect a read error.

The chain has TRBV12-3 or TRBV12-4 and TRBJ2-7; 7 bases are shared with TRBD1. This sequence originates from a woman in her fifties or sixties who had recovered from COVID-19. The sequenced material came from peripheral blood. The CDR3 nucleotides read TGTGCCAGCAGCCGTGGGACAGTTGAGCGGTACTTC. Its translation: CASSRGTVERYF.